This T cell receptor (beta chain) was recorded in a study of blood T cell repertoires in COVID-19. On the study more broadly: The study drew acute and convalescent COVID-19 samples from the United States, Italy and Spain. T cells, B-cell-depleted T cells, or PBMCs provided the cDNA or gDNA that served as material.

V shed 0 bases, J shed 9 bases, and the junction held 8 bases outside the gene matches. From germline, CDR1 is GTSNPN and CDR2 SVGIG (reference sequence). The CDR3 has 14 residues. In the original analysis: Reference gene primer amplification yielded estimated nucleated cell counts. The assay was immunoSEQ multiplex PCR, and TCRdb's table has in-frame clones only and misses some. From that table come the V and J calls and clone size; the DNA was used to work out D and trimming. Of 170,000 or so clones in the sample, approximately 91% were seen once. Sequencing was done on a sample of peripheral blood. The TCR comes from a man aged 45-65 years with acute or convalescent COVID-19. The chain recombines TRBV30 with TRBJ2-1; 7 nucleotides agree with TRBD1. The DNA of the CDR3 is TGTGCCTGGAGTGTCGGGGCCGGGACAGCTGAGCAGTTCTTC. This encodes CAWSVGAGTAEQFF.